The clone carrying this T cell receptor (beta chain) has a handful of counts. The sample belongs to a study of blood T cell repertoires in COVID-19. Germline assignment: CDR1 SGHKS and CDR2 YYEKEE (reference sequence). The CDR3 loop spans 15 amino acids. The junction had 4 bases not matched to a gene; V was cut back by 4 bases and J by 0 bases. Original data processing: Amplified reference gene primers provided the basis for estimating nucleated cell counts. TCRdb's copy holds only in-frame clones and misses some; the assay was immunoSEQ multiplex PCR. That table supplies the V and J calls and clone size; D and trimming were determined from the DNA. Among some 70,000 clones listed, roughly four fifths were seen once.

The TCR was taken from a woman between 70 and 85 years old with acute or convalescent COVID-19. Sequenced material: peripheral blood. This chain joins TRBV5-5 and TRBJ1-2, with 9 bases identical to TRBD1. CDR3 DNA sequence: TGTGCCAGCAGCCAAGGGACAGGGACTAACTATGGCTACACCTTC. Its protein product is CASSQGTGTNYGYTF.